Presented here are 26 T cell receptor beta chains from one specimen sequenced in a study of cytomegalovirus exposure and HLA in healthy donors. 60 Vbeta and 13 Jbeta primers were used in PCR. TCRdb's copy holds only in-frame clones and misses some; the assay was immunoSEQ multiplex PCR. Among 130,000 or so clones listed, 70% to 85% were seen once. The sample was PBMCs. These receptors came from a woman aged 40-49 years in good health and CMV-seronegative.

V usage is TRBV9 and J usage is TRBJ2-3; a weak D match, TRBD1 (5 bases). Germline CDR1 SGDLS, CDR2 YYNGEE. V lost 0 bases to trimming and J lost 2 bases, with 16 bases between them. The CDR3 loop spans 17 amino acids. CDR3 bases: TGTGCCAGCAGCGTAGGGACATCGTCGGGCTTCACAGATACGCAGTATTTT. This codes for CASSVGTSSGFTDTQYF.

This chain uses TRBV10-3 with TRBJ1-1; D might be TRBD1 (5 bases). Trimming stripped 10 bases from V and 0 bases from J, with 15 bases between. Germline V gene sequence: CDR1 ENHRY, CDR2 SYGVKD. This CDR3 is built from 14 residues. The CDR3 is CATRGTSMNTEAFF. In DNA, the CDR3 is TGTGCCACGCGGGGGACGTCTATGAACACTGAAGCTTTCTTT.

This chain connects TRBV28 to TRBJ2-5, with 9 bases lining up with TRBD1. This CDR3 spans 16 amino acids. V shed 7 bases, J shed 0 bases, and the junction held 9 bases outside the gene matches. Looked up from germline, CDR1 is MDHEN and CDR2 is SYDVKM. Here the CDR3 reads CASTPGTGNYQETQYF. The CDR3 region has the DNA TGTGCCAGCACCCCAGGGACAGGGAATTACCAAGAGACCCAGTACTTC.

This clone came up once. This chain connects TRBV5-4 to TRBJ2-5; 9 bases line up with TRBD1. J lost 0 bases, V lost 4 bases, and 7 bases had no gene match. This CDR3 region has 16 residues. Germline V gene sequence: CDR1 SGHNT, CDR2 YYREEE (reference sequence). CDR3 sequence: CASSLGQGSDQETQYF. CDR3 in DNA: TGTGCCAGCAGCCTAGGACAGGGGAGTGACCAAGAGACCCAGTACTTC. Full variable domain (outside the CDR3, taken from reference TRBV5-4 and TRBJ2-5): ETGVTQSPTHLIKTRGQQVTLRCSSQSGHNTVSWYQQALGQGPQFIFQYYREEENGRGNFPPRFSGLQFPNYSSELNVNALELDDSALYLCASSLGQGSDQETQYFGPGTRLLVL.

V is TRBV5-1 and J is TRBJ2-7; D possibly corresponds to TRBD2 (6 bases). Trimming took off 0 bases at V and 2 bases at J, with 9 bases between the two ends. CDR1 is SGHRS, CDR2 YFSETQ, per germline. The length of the CDR3 is 14 residues. CDR3 in amino acids: CASSLAGEPYEQYF. CDR3 nucleotide sequence: TGCGCCAGCAGCTTGGCGGGGGAACCCTACGAGCAGTACTTC.

This clone turned up a few times. This chain connects TRBV9 to TRBJ2-5; TRBD1 agrees at 10 bases. J gave up 5 bases and V 4 bases, and 2 bases lay outside the gene matches. Germline CDR1 SGDLS, CDR2 YYNGEE. The length of the CDR3 is 13 residues. CDR3 DNA: TGTGCCAGCAGCCCGGGACAGGGGGAGACCCAGTACTTC. It encodes CASSPGQGETQYF.

The rearrangement links TRBV25-1 to TRBJ2-5, with D uncertain. The V end was cut by 3 bases, the J end by 5 bases, with 4 bases between. The CDR3 sequence is 11 residues long. Per germline, CDR1 MGHDK and CDR2 SYGVNS. The CDR3 here is CASSDRETQYF. The CDR3 DNA reads as TGTGCCAGCAGTGATCGGGAGACCCAGTACTTC.

The chain employs TRBV9 and TRBJ2-1; 12 nucleotides agree with TRBD2. Losses at the gene ends were 4 bases for V and 8 bases for J; bases not matched to a gene: 7. The CDR3 loop spans 15 amino acids. CDR1 and CDR2 (germline): SGDLS, YYNGEE. For the CDR3, the DNA is TGTGCCAGCAGCCAGACTAGCGGGAGAGACGATGAGCAGTTCTTC. It translates to CASSQTSGRDDEQFF. The full variable domain, completed using reference TRBV9 and TRBJ2-1, is DSGVTQTPKHLITATGQRVTLRCSPRSGDLSVYWYQQSLDQGLQFLIQYYNGEERAKGNILERFSAQQFPDLHSELNLSSLELGDSALYFCASSQTSGRDDEQFFGPGTRLTVL.

The CDR3 sequence: CASSPFPGYEQYF. CDR3 DNA sequence: TGCGCCAGCAGCCCTTTCCCGGGTTACGAGCAGTACTTC. The V gene is TRBV4-1, the J gene TRBJ2-7; no reliable D call. Trimming pared 4 bases from V and 4 bases from J, leaving 11 bases between. CDR1 MGHRA and CDR2 YSYEKL come from the germline V gene. The CDR3 is 13 residues long.

The chain uses TRBV27 and TRBJ1-1; a weak D match, TRBD1 (5 bases). CDR3 length: 16 amino acids. CDR1 and CDR2 (germline): MNHEY, SMNVEV (reference sequence). Trimming took 5 bases from V and 1 from J, leaving 17 bases between them. The CDR3 sequence: CASSALNPQGNTEAFF. The CDR3 DNA reads TGTGCCAGCAGTGCTCTCAATCCCCAGGGGAACACTGAAGCTTTCTTT.

V gene TRBV6-1 combines with J gene TRBJ1-2, with no clear D. Trimming shortened V by 6 bases and J by 4 bases, and 9 bases separated the two germline ends. The CDR3 has 12 residues. CDR1 is MNHNS, CDR2 SASEGT, per germline. CDR3 sequence reads: CASRLQSYGYTF. The CDR3 region has the DNA TGTGCCAGCAGATTACAGAGCTATGGCTACACCTTC.

The V and J genes are TRBV15 and TRBJ2-4; 8 positions agree with TRBD1. V lost 4 bases, J lost 0 bases, and 8 bases stayed unmatched. The CDR3 is 17 residues long. The germline CDR1 and CDR2 sequences are LNHNV and YYDKDF (reference sequence). The DNA for the CDR3 is TGTGCCACCAGCAAGTCACAGGGGGTCATAGCCAAAAACATTCAGTACTTC. It codes for CATSKSQGVIAKNIQYF.

This chain links TRBV5-4 with TRBJ1-6; D may be TRBD1 (5 bases). The CDR3 sequence is 16 residues long. Germline CDR1 is SGHNT and CDR2 is YYREEE (reference sequence). The V end was cut by 1 base, the J end by 7 bases, with 15 bases between. CDR3 sequence (DNA): TGTGCCAGCAGCTTGATGGGCGGGGGGATGAATTCACCCCTCCACTTT. This translates into CASSLMGGGMNSPLHF.

In this sample, this clone turned up once. This chain joins TRBV9 and TRBJ2-1, with 11 positions matching TRBD2. Trimming removed 0 bases from V and 14 bases from J; junction bases left unmatched: 13. The CDR3 has 16 residues. Germline V lookup: CDR1 SGDLS, CDR2 YYNGEE. CDR3 sequence reads: CASSVGVLAGGPGEFF. CDR3 DNA sequence: TGTGCCAGCAGCGTAGGGGTATTAGCGGGAGGGCCGGGGGAGTTCTTC.

This clone came up once. This rearrangement joins TRBV5-4 to TRBJ2-2; no definite D call. The CDR3 is 14 amino acids. Trimming removed 1 base at V and 1 base at J, with 5 bases between. Germline V gene sequence: CDR1 SGHNT, CDR2 YYREEE (reference sequence). The CDR3, as DNA: TGTGCCAGCAGCTTGTTGAGGAACACCGGGGAGCTGTTTTTT. The encoded protein is CASSLLRNTGELFF.

The J gene is TRBJ2-7, the V gene TRBV7-6; 8 positions match TRBD2. After removal of 0 bases from V and 5 bases from J, the junction contained 9 bases not matched to a gene. CDR3 length: 16 residues. Germline CDR1 is SGHVS and CDR2 is FNYEAQ. The CDR3 region has the DNA TGTGCCAGCAGCTTAGCGGCCGGGAGGGCCTTGGACGAGCAGTACTTC. It yields the protein CASSLAAGRALDEQYF.

The chain combines TRBV5-1 with TRBJ1-3, with 8 bases fitting TRBD1. This CDR3 region has 18 residues. The V segment lost 4 bases and the J segment 2 bases; nucleotides outside the gene matches: 14. Germline CDR1 and CDR2: SGHRS and YFSETQ. The CDR3 reads CASSRWAARTGTGNTIYF. The DNA of the CDR3 is TGCGCCAGCAGCCGTTGGGCCGCCAGGACAGGGACTGGAAACACCATATATTTT.

The chain joins TRBV5-4 to TRBJ2-7; TRBD2 matches at 9 bases. With 1 base clipped from V and 6 bases from J, the junction kept 14 bases outside the gene matches. The CDR3 length is 17 residues. The germline V gene encodes CDR1 SGHNT and CDR2 YYREEE (reference sequence). In nucleotides, the CDR3 is TGTGCCAGCAGCTTGCTCCCTTTTCGGGCGGGAGGGAGCGAGCAGTACTTC. Translation: CASSLLPFRAGGSEQYF.

CDR3 nucleotides: TGTGCCAGTAGCCCCAGGGCCCCAACCTACGAGCAGTACTTC. Its protein is CASSPRAPTYEQYF. The chain uses TRBV19 and TRBJ2-7; perhaps TRBD1 as D (5 bases). This CDR3 spans 14 amino acids. The germline V gene encodes CDR1 LNHDA and CDR2 SQIVND (reference sequence). V shed 6 bases and J shed 2 bases, with 14 bases lying between them.

J is TRBJ1-1 and V is TRBV6-5, with TRBD1 matching 7 bases. This CDR3 comprises 15 residues. V was clipped by 2 bases and J by 0 bases; unmatched bases: 3. The germline gives CDR1 MNHEY, CDR2 SVGAGI. The CDR3 coding sequence is TGTGCCAGCAGTTACACGACAGGGCTGAACACTGAAGCTTTCTTT. Translating gives CASSYTTGLNTEAFF.

This sequence joins TRBV14 and TRBJ2-2; D unresolved. V dropped 0 bases and J dropped 2 bases, with 10 bases sitting between them. The CDR3 consists of 16 residues. In germline, CDR1 is SGHDN, CDR2 FVKESK. The CDR3 bases are TGTGCCAGCAGCCAAGATTTACAGCTTAACACCGGGGAGCTGTTTTTT. It translates to CASSQDLQLNTGELFF.

V and J are TRBV29-1 and TRBJ2-3; TRBD2 matches at 11 bases. Germline CDR1 SQVTM, CDR2 ANQGSEA. J lost 4 bases, V lost 7 bases, and 7 bases had no gene match. This CDR3 contains 14 residues. The CDR3 sequence is CSALLAGAADTQYF. As DNA, the CDR3 is TGCAGCGCACTACTAGCGGGAGCGGCAGATACGCAGTATTTT.

The rearrangement uses TRBV11-3 and TRBJ2-5; TRBD2 matches at 15 bases. Germline V gene sequence: CDR1 SGHNT, CDR2 YENEEA. This CDR3 contains 17 residues. Trimming removed 5 bases from V and 5 bases from J; junction bases left unmatched: 9. CDR3 coding DNA: TGTGCCAGCAGCAAGGGACTAGCGGGAGGCCCAGGGGAGACCCAGTACTTC. Its protein product is CASSKGLAGGPGETQYF.

V usage is TRBV23-1 and J usage is TRBJ2-7, with 9 bases fitting TRBD1. TRBV23-1 is annotated as an ORF whose role is uncertain. This CDR3 has 17 amino acids. After removal of 0 bases from V and 1 base from J, the junction contained 7 bases not matched to a gene. CDR3 nucleotides: TGCGCCAGCAGTCAATCTACCGGACAGGGGCTGTCCTACGAGCAGTACTTC. It codes for CASSQSTGQGLSYEQYF.

The V gene is TRBV6-6, the J gene TRBJ2-1; a possible D gene is TRBD2 (6 bases). The CDR3 is 13 residues long. Trimming stripped 7 bases from V and 5 bases from J, with 12 bases between. Germline V gene sequence: CDR1 MNHNY, CDR2 SVGAGI (reference sequence). CDR3 loop: CASIGGGNNEQFF. In DNA, the CDR3 is TGTGCCAGCATCGGGGGTGGCAACAATGAGCAGTTCTTC.

The chain links TRBV7-9 to TRBJ2-7; TRBD2 matches 7 bases. The CDR3 spans 16 residues. V lost 5 bases, J lost 5 bases, and 15 bases stayed unmatched. CDR1 is SEHNR and CDR2 is FQNEAQ in the germline V gene (reference sequence). The CDR3 protein is CASSLPPWGRANEQYF. Written as DNA, the CDR3 is TGTGCCAGCAGCCTCCCCCCGTGGGGGAGGGCCAACGAGCAGTACTTC.